The clone carrying this T cell receptor beta chain came up a few times. Its antigen is not identified. The sample comes from a study of beta chain features in type 1 diabetes. Study context: Healthy donors and patients had similar age, gender and cell yields.

All of the isolated RNA was reverse transcribed, so expressed TCRB transcripts were sequenced. The protocol was immunoSEQ multiplex PCR, while the TCRdb copy is restricted to in-frame clones and leaves out a portion. The sample has about 180,000 clones; under 9.5% are singletons. Study-wide results and caveats: Shortening of TCRB CDR3s, moderate but significant, appeared in all four CD4+ subsets of Type 1 diabetes patients. Fewer junction insertions and more nucleotide deletions appeared in type 1 diabetes patients. Within the patient group, naive, central memory and Treg TCRB repertoires appeared more similar to each other than within healthy donors.

This CDR3 spans 13 amino acids. Germline-derived CDR1 and CDR2 are MNHNY and SVGAGI (reference sequence). V was trimmed by 6 bases and J by 10 bases, leaving 16 bases between them. This TCR was recovered from a man aged 18 to 30 with type 1 diabetes. V and J are TRBV6-6 and TRBJ2-1, with D perhaps matching TRBD1 (6 bases). The sequenced material came from central memory CD4+ T cells from blood. The CDR3 reads CASSQIQGREQFF. The DNA of the CDR3 is TGTGCCAGCAGCCAAATACAGGGCCGGGAGCAGTTCTTC.